Following are 12 T cell receptor beta chains from one sample sequenced in a study of OX40 agonist ivuxolimab in advanced cancers. Data came from immunoSEQ multiplex PCR; TCRdb stores just in-frame clones and leaves some out. The repertoire holds 25,000 to 40,000 clones, with around 90% as singletons. The source material was CD4+ or CD8+ T cells sorted from blood, sampled in a trial of the OX40 agonist ivuxolimab. Every receptor here comes from an adult with an advanced solid tumor such as melanoma, head and neck, liver or kidney cancer.

The rearrangement links TRBV2 to TRBJ2-5; maybe TRBD2 (6 bases). Trimming shortened V by 1 base and J by 1 base, and 16 bases separated the two germline ends. The germline V gene has CDR1 SNHLY and CDR2 FYNNEI. The CDR3 covers 17 residues. The CDR3 region has the DNA TGTGCCAGCAGTGAAGATGCGGCAGGAGGGACCCAAGAGACCCAGTACTTC. It specifies CASSEDAAGGTQETQYF.

The chain links TRBV27 to TRBJ2-1; 7 bases agree with TRBD2. Germline V gives CDR1 MNHEY, CDR2 SMNVEV (reference sequence). The CDR3 is 15 amino acids. The V gene end was trimmed by 3 bases and the J gene end by 4 bases; junction bases not matched to a gene: 6. CDR3 sequence: CASSFGLAAYNEQFF. In DNA form, the CDR3 reads TGTGCCAGCAGTTTCGGGCTAGCGGCTTACAATGAGCAGTTCTTC.

This chain joins TRBV4-3 and TRBJ1-3; unclear D gene. Germline lookup yields CDR1 LGHNA and CDR2 YSLEER. The CDR3 contains 14 residues. Trimming shortened V by 0 bases and J by 8 bases, and 11 bases separated the two germline ends. This CDR3 is CASSQDTRRDTIYF. The CDR3 DNA sequence: TGCGCCAGCAGCCAAGATACCCGTCGGGACACCATATATTTT.

The chain uses TRBV27 and TRBJ1-1; D gene unclear. The CDR3 has 14 amino acids. V was clipped by 5 bases and J by 7 bases, with 17 bases between them. Looked up from germline, CDR1 is MNHEY and CDR2 is SMNVEV (reference sequence). This chain's CDR3 is CASSELTPMGEAFF. CDR3 nucleotide sequence: TGTGCCAGCAGTGAACTGACCCCAATGGGTGAAGCTTTCTTT.

The chain combines TRBV6-6 with TRBJ1-5, with D possibly being TRBD1 (5 bases). Trimming removed 4 bases at V and 0 bases at J, with 7 bases between. This CDR3 region has 14 residues. CDR1 is MNHNY, CDR2 SVGAGI, per germline (reference sequence). In DNA, the CDR3 is TGTGCCAGCAGTTGGGACCGTAGCAATCAGCCCCAGCATTTT. Its protein is CASSWDRSNQPQHF.

The chain employs TRBV4-1 and TRBJ2-1; TRBD2 is a possible D gene (5 bases). The CDR3 spans 15 residues. The V end lost 4 bases, the J end lost 1 base, and 11 bases lay between the germline ends. From germline, CDR1 is MGHRA and CDR2 YSYEKL. The CDR3 loop is CASSLSAVSYNEQFF. The CDR3 region has the DNA TGCGCCAGCAGCCTTAGCGCGGTGTCCTACAATGAGCAGTTCTTC.

V usage is TRBV5-5 and J usage is TRBJ2-5; D is unresolved. Trimming left V 1 base short and J 5 bases short, with 9 bases between. CDR1 is SGHKS, CDR2 YYEKEE, per germline (reference sequence). The CDR3 is 13 amino acids. CDR3 sequence reads: CASSLHGEETQYF. The CDR3 DNA is TGTGCCAGCAGCTTGCATGGAGAGGAGACCCAGTACTTC.

In DNA form, the CDR3 reads TGCGCCAGCAGCCACTCTGACAGCGAGTACGAGCAGTACGTC. This translates into CASSHSDSEYEQYV. The chain combines TRBV4-1 with TRBJ2-7; D is possibly TRBD1 (5 bases). V lost 3 bases, J lost 4 bases, and 13 bases lay in between. This CDR3 is built from 14 residues. Looked up from germline, CDR1 is MGHRA and CDR2 is YSYEKL.

The V and J genes are TRBV9 and TRBJ2-4; tentative D call: TRBD1 (7 bases). The CDR3 contains 17 residues. V was pared by 3 bases and J by 0 bases, with 16 bases between. Germline CDR1 and CDR2: SGDLS and YYNGEE. The CDR3 loop reads CASSGAGGTLAKNIQYF. Written as DNA, the CDR3 is TGTGCCAGCAGCGGGGCAGGGGGGACGTTAGCCAAAAACATTCAGTACTTC.

A note on this clone: At one end, the junction sequence differs from germline, possibly due to a read error. The chain uses TRBV5-1 and TRBJ1-2, with TRBD1 matching 7 bases. This CDR3 contains 14 residues. Germline CDR1 SGHRS, CDR2 YFSETQ. The CDR3 DNA sequence: TGTGCCAGCAGCTTAGGGGACAGTCCCTATGGCTACACCTTC. Encoded protein: CASSLGDSPYGYTF.

This clone was seen once. The chain links TRBV27 to TRBJ2-7; maybe TRBD2 (5 bases). Trimming cost V 4 bases and J 0 bases, with 16 bases left between them. From germline, CDR1 is MNHEY and CDR2 SMNVEV (reference sequence). The CDR3 consists of 16 residues. The CDR3 DNA follows: TGTGCCAGCAGTTCCTTCGGGGTAGTGAGCTCCTACGAGCAGTACTTC. This encodes CASSSFGVVSSYEQYF.

This rearrangement joins TRBV10-3 to TRBJ1-2; 7 positions agree with TRBD1. From germline, CDR1 is ENHRY and CDR2 SYGVKD. J gave up 2 bases and V 5 bases, and 11 bases lay outside the gene matches. CDR3 length equals 16 residues. CDR3 sequence (DNA): TGTGCCATCAGTCCCCCTACCGGACAGGCGAACTATGGCTACACCTTC. It is translated as CAISPPTGQANYGYTF.